This is a list of T cell receptor beta chains from one sample in a study of T-cell memory formation after mild COVID-19. MiXCR, run by TCRdb on the 5' RACE reads, gives a single entry per CDR3 protein. This sample carries around 320,000 distinct CDR3 sequences, roughly a fifth of them seen once, and the ten largest clones take under 25%. Sequenced input: PBMCs or a T cell subset sorted from them (not recorded which). Receptor source: a man aged 18 to 30 who had mild COVID-19 (a few samples of this study predate the infection). Cell type and time point are not known. The CDR3 runs from the conserved cysteine through the conserved F or W. A D gene is named only where the DNA matches it firmly. A clone size is listed for some rows: how often the clone was seen (once, few, many), or a class if it is expanded.

CDR3 DNA,CDR3 protein,D gene,V gene,clone size,J gene
TGTGCCAGCAGATCTATTGGGACAGATACGCAGTATTTT,CASRSIGTDTQYF,-,TRBV5-4,-,TRBJ2-3
TGTGCTAGTGGTTTGGGTACCGGGGAGCTGTTTTTT,CASGLGTGELFF,-,TRBV12-5,few,TRBJ2-2
TGTGCCACCAGGGGTGTAACGGAAGCTAACTATGGCTACACCTTC,CATRGVTEANYGYTF,-,TRBV15,-,TRBJ1-2
TGCGCCAGCAGCTTGGTGGGACTAGTTCAAGATACGCAGTATTTT,CASSLVGLVQDTQYF,TRBD2,TRBV5-1,-,TRBJ2-3
TGCAGTGCTAGACGGGCCGAGTCTAACTATGGCTACACCTTC,CSARRAESNYGYTF,-,TRBV20-1,few,TRBJ1-2
TGTGCCAGCAGCCTGGGGGTAGCGGGGGGCCTACTAGGCAATGAGCAGTTCTTC,CASSLGVAGGLLGNEQFF,TRBD2,TRBV7-8,few,TRBJ2-1
TGTGCCAGCAGCTTTTGGGACAGAAATCAGCCCCAGCATTTT,CASSFWDRNQPQHF,TRBD1,TRBV5-6,few,TRBJ1-5
TGTGCCAGCTCCCTTCTCGGGACTAGCGTAAAAGAGACCCAGTACTTC,CASSLLGTSVKETQYF,TRBD2,TRBV18,-,TRBJ2-5
TGTGCCAGCAGGCCAGTCAAGACAGTCGTAACAGGGAAAGAGACCCAGTACTTC,CASRPVKTVVTGKETQYF,-,TRBV5-6,few,TRBJ2-5
TGTGCCAGCTCACCACCGGGACAGGCCACAGATACGCAGTATTTT,CASSPPGQATDTQYF,TRBD1,TRBV18,few,TRBJ2-3
TGCGCCAGCAGCTACCGGGACTGGACCGAGGGGGAGGAGACCCAGTACTTC,CASSYRDWTEGEETQYF,-,TRBV4-1,-,TRBJ2-5
TGTGCCAGCAGTTTAGCAGGGGTCGGTGAAGCTTTCTTT,CASSLAGVGEAFF,-,TRBV28,-,TRBJ1-1
TGTGCCAGCAGTGAAGGATGGTTTCGAGGCTACACCTTC,CASSEGWFRGYTF,-,TRBV2,-,TRBJ1-2
TGTGCCAGCAGACATTCTAGCGGGGGGGCCCCCGGGGAGCTGTTTTTT,CASRHSSGGAPGELFF,TRBD2,TRBV6-5,-,TRBJ2-2
TGCAGCGTTGAGACAGTACGCCCCGACTCCTACGAGCAGTACTTC,CSVETVRPDSYEQYF,-,TRBV29-1,-,TRBJ2-7
TGTGCCAGCAGCTTGGACCTTTTCTATGGCTACACCTTC,CASSLDLFYGYTF,-,TRBV7-9,-,TRBJ1-2
TGCAGCGCCACCGGGGGGAAGGGCTACGAGCAGTACTTC,CSATGGKGYEQYF,TRBD2,TRBV29-1,few,TRBJ2-7
TGTGCCAGCAGCCACAGGAACACTGAAGCTTTCTTT,CASSHRNTEAFF,-,TRBV6-6,many,TRBJ1-1
TGTGCCAGCAGCTTCGGGACAGGGGGCGCTGAGACCCAGTACTTC,CASSFGTGGAETQYF,TRBD1,TRBV11-2,-,TRBJ2-5
TGTGCCAGCAGCGCCATTACAGGGGCGGGCGCCGGGGAGCTGTTTTTT,CASSAITGAGAGELFF,TRBD1,TRBV9,-,TRBJ2-2